This T cell receptor beta chain comes out of a study of T cell changes during pregnancy in multiple sclerosis. Using immunoSEQ multiplex PCR, the repertoire was profiled, and TCRdb retains in-frame clones only, with some absent. The table records about 22,000 clones, 91% of them present only once. V lost 3 bases to trimming and J lost 0 bases, with 9 bases between them. Germline V gene lookup returns CDR1 MNHEY and CDR2 SMNVEV (reference sequence). The CDR3 runs to 16 residues. The sequence derives from a female donor in good health, enrolled as a control in a pregnancy study. The sequencing here drew on CD4+ T cells from peripheral blood mononuclear cells, taken in the third trimester of pregnancy. The chain employs TRBV27 and TRBJ1-6; no reliable D call. In nucleotides, the CDR3 is TGTGCCAGCAGTTTTGAGGCGAGCTCCTATAATTCACCCCTCCACTTT. Translating it yields CASSFEASSYNSPLHF.